These T cell receptor beta chains were read from a single sample in a study of vaccination effects on CD4 cells after COVID-19. Produced via immunoSEQ multiplex PCR; TCRdb's table is partial and in-frame only. This sample has roughly 20,000 clones; approximately 70% occur once, and the top ten carry about 16%. These TCRs' antigens remain unknown. The starting material was CD4+ T cells from PBMCs cultured with HCoV-229E spike peptides, obtained before COVID-19 vaccination. These receptors were obtained from a human donor who received a COVID-19 vaccine. Both conserved end residues are part of each CDR3. D genes are given only for firm matches. A row's size may be missing; if present it is once, few, many or a size class.

>NA|TRBV5-6|TRBJ2-7|TRBD1
CASSLTGGKLSYEQYF
TGTGCCAGCAGCTTGACAGGGGGGAAGCTTAGCTACGAGCAGTACTTC
>NA|TRBV3-1/TRBV3-2|TRBJ2-7|TRBD1
CASSQADRTHEQYF
TGTGCCAGCAGCCAAGCGGACAGGACCCACGAGCAGTACTTC
>once|TRBV11-2|TRBJ1-1|NA
CASSLGFQPGAFF
TGTGCCAGCAGCTTAGGATTTCAGCCCGGGGCTTTCTTT
>NA|TRBV7-2|TRBJ2-4|TRBD2
CASSLRGWGLAGGKNIQYF
TGTGCCAGCAGCTTACGGGGTTGGGGACTAGCGGGGGGGAAAAACATTCAGTACTTC
>NA|TRBV13|TRBJ2-5|TRBD2
CASSFSPGLAGGEETQYF
TGTGCCAGCAGCTTCTCTCCGGGACTAGCGGGGGGGGAAGAGACCCAGTACTTC
>NA|TRBV5-8|TRBJ1-3|NA
CASSLGGANTIYF
TGTGCCAGCAGCTTGGGGGGGGCGAACACCATATATTTT
>NA|TRBV19|TRBJ2-1|NA
CASSIEQGSYNEQFF
TGTGCCAGTAGTATCGAGCAGGGCTCCTACAATGAGCAGTTCTTC
>few|TRBV4-1|TRBJ1-2|NA
CASSQDHSGAYGYTF
TGCGCCAGCAGCCAAGACCACAGCGGAGCCTATGGCTACACCTTC
>NA|TRBV7-9|TRBJ2-7|TRBD2
CASSLDSVFSGLVPNEQYF
TGTGCCAGCAGCTTAGACAGCGTATTTTCAGGACTAGTCCCCAACGAGCAGTACTTC
>NA|TRBV25-1|TRBJ2-1|TRBD1
CASSEGDRGVHNEQFF
TGTGCCAGCAGTGAAGGTGACAGGGGAGTTCACAATGAGCAGTTCTTC
>NA|TRBV6-5|TRBJ1-3|TRBD1
CASSQYTGGRNTIYF
TGTGCCAGCAGTCAGTATACAGGGGGAAGAAACACCATATATTTT
>NA|TRBV7-9|TRBJ2-3|TRBD1
CASSLETGGWDTQYF
TGTGCCAGCAGCTTAGAGACAGGGGGCTGGGATACGCAGTATTTT
>NA|TRBV5-5|TRBJ1-6|NA
CASSLAGSSYNSPLHF
TGTGCCAGCAGCTTGGCCGGCAGCTCCTATAATTCACCCCTCCACTTT
>NA|TRBV15|TRBJ2-7|TRBD2
CATSRDAGGGLTYEQYF
TGTGCCACCAGCAGAGATGCTGGCGGGGGGCTGACCTACGAGCAGTACTTC
>NA|TRBV9|TRBJ2-7|TRBD1
CASSVGQGAYEQYF
TGTGCCAGCAGCGTAGGACAGGGGGCCTACGAGCAGTACTTC
>NA|TRBV3-1/TRBV3-2|TRBJ2-1|NA
CASSQDSPTSRDSDEQFF
TGTGCCAGCAGCCAAGATTCCCCTACTAGCAGGGACAGTGATGAGCAGTTCTTC
>NA|TRBV5-6|TRBJ2-1|NA
CASSLDRVNEQFF
TGTGCCAGCAGCTTGGACAGGGTCAATGAGCAGTTCTTC
>few|TRBV25-1|TRBJ1-2|NA
CASSAGLGNYGYTF
TGTGCCAGCAGTGCGGGGCTGGGTAACTATGGCTACACCTTC
>NA|TRBV6-2/TRBV6-3|TRBJ2-3|TRBD2
CASSGGLEGDTQYF
TGTGCCAGCAGTGGGGGACTAGAGGGAGATACGCAGTATTTT
>NA|TRBV19|TRBJ1-5|TRBD1
CASSTDRGLQPQHF
TGTGCCAGTAGTACCGACAGGGGGCTTCAGCCCCAGCATTTT
>NA|TRBV5-4|TRBJ2-3|NA
CASSLRQGTDTQYF
TGTGCCAGCAGCTTGCGGCAGGGTACTGATACGCAGTATTTT
>few|TRBV20-1|TRBJ2-1|NA
CSASRVGNNEQFF
TGCAGTGCTAGTCGCGTCGGGAACAATGAGCAGTTCTTC
>NA|TRBV4-1|TRBJ2-5|TRBD2
CASSQASGGEETQYF
TGCGCCAGCAGCCAGGCTAGCGGGGGGGAAGAGACCCAGTACTTC
>NA|TRBV7-8|TRBJ2-7|TRBD1
CASSDRRTGGREQYF
TGTGCCAGCAGCGACCGACGGACAGGGGGTAGGGAGCAGTACTTC
>few|TRBV2|TRBJ1-2|NA
CASSVTEDYGYTF
TGTGCCAGCAGTGTGACGGAGGACTATGGCTACACCTTC
>NA|TRBV6-6|TRBJ2-5|NA
CASTRGGQTQETQYF
TGTGCCAGCACTCGAGGGGGACAAACTCAAGAGACCCAGTACTTC
>NA|TRBV2|TRBJ2-3|NA
CASSRGVTDTQYF
TGTGCCAGCTCCAGGGGCGTTACAGATACGCAGTATTTT
>few|TRBV4-1|TRBJ1-1|NA
CASSHGSGTNTEAFF
TGCGCCAGCAGCCACGGGTCAGGGACTAACACTGAAGCTTTCTTT
>NA|TRBV6-5|TRBJ2-3|NA
CASRGSLDSTDTQYF
TGTGCCAGCAGGGGGTCCTTAGACAGCACAGATACGCAGTATTTT
>NA|TRBV5-1|TRBJ1-3|NA
CASSLAPGSANTIYF
TGCGCCAGCAGCTTGGCGCCAGGGAGCGCAAACACCATATATTTT
>NA|TRBV7-9|TRBJ1-2|NA
CASSPGGGTILSNYGYTF
TGTGCCAGCAGCCCTGGGGGCGGGACAATCCTCTCTAACTATGGCTACACCTTC
>NA|TRBV18|TRBJ2-5|NA
CASSPQVQETQYF
TGTGCCAGCTCACCACAGGTCCAAGAGACCCAGTACTTC
>NA|TRBV11-2|TRBJ2-7|NA
CASSLGTIVFYEQYF
TGTGCCAGCAGCTTAGGGACTATTGTTTTCTACGAGCAGTACTTC
>NA|TRBV4-1|TRBJ2-7|NA
CASSLIQITIYPYEQYF
TGCGCCAGCAGCCTCATCCAAATCACAATATACCCCTACGAGCAGTACTTC
>NA|TRBV19|TRBJ1-5|NA
CASSSGEGGVGAQHF
TGTGCCAGTAGTAGCGGAGAGGGGGGGGTTGGGGCCCAGCATTTT
>NA|TRBV4-1|TRBJ2-7|NA
CASSQAVTGIDEQYF
TGCGCCAGCAGCCAAGCGGTAACAGGGATTGACGAGCAGTACTTC
>NA|TRBV11-2|TRBJ1-3|NA
CASSLEWQRTTGNTIYF
TGTGCCAGCAGCTTAGAGTGGCAAAGAACCACTGGAAACACCATATATTTT
>NA|TRBV11-2|TRBJ1-2|NA
CASRRPGIPNYGYTF
TGTGCCAGCAGGCGCCCTGGCATTCCCAACTATGGCTACACCTTC
>NA|TRBV6-4|TRBJ2-2|NA
CASALWAESNTGELFF
TGTGCCAGCGCGCTTTGGGCGGAATCGAACACCGGGGAGCTGTTTTTT
>NA|TRBV2|TRBJ2-7|TRBD2
CASSEGLGLDIHEQYF
TGTGCCAGCAGTGAAGGTTTGGGACTAGATATCCACGAGCAGTACTTC
>NA|TRBV4-2|TRBJ1-4|NA
CASSQDQVANEKLFF
TGTGCCAGCAGCCAAGATCAGGTTGCTAATGAAAAACTGTTTTTT
>NA|TRBV5-5|TRBJ2-2|NA
CASSPLGGVNTGELFF
TGTGCCAGCAGCCCCCTAGGCGGGGTAAACACCGGGGAGCTGTTTTTT
>NA|TRBV11-3|TRBJ2-1|NA
CASSLMGVRDEQFF
TGTGCCAGCAGCTTAATGGGGGTCAGGGATGAGCAGTTCTTC
>NA|TRBV3-1/TRBV3-2|TRBJ2-5|TRBD2
CASSQLGTMTSRTQYF
TGTGCCAGCAGCCAACTCGGGACTATGACCTCCCGGACCCAGTACTTC
>NA|TRBV5-4|TRBJ2-5|NA
CASSQQGMVGTQYF
TGTGCCAGCAGCCAACAGGGAATGGTGGGGACCCAGTACTTC
>NA|TRBV3-1/TRBV3-2|TRBJ2-1|TRBD2
CASSQERGFGSYNEQFF
TGTGCCAGCAGCCAGGAGCGGGGGTTTGGGTCCTACAATGAGCAGTTCTTC
>NA|TRBV3-1/TRBV3-2|TRBJ2-6|NA
CASKSKGGHSGANVLTF
TGTGCCAGCAAATCGAAGGGGGGGCACTCTGGGGCCAACGTCCTGACTTTC
>NA|TRBV11-2|TRBJ2-1|TRBD2
CASSKGLENEQFF
TGTGCCAGCAGCAAGGGACTAGAAAATGAGCAGTTCTTC
>NA|TRBV7-6|TRBJ2-7|NA
CASSPRWAGNSYEQYF
TGTGCCAGCAGCCCCCGCTGGGCCGGGAACTCCTACGAGCAGTACTTC
>few|TRBV27|TRBJ2-5|TRBD1
CASSFDRGTETQYF
TGTGCCAGCAGTTTCGACAGGGGGACGGAGACCCAGTACTTC
>NA|TRBV6-5|TRBJ2-2|NA
CASSLPLRELFF
TGTGCCAGCAGTTTACCGCTAAGGGAGCTGTTTTTT
>NA|TRBV30|TRBJ2-7|NA
CAPWGTAYEQYF
TGTGCCCCATGGGGTACAGCCTACGAGCAGTACTTC
>NA|TRBV14|TRBJ1-1|NA
CASSQLENTEAFF
TGTGCCAGCAGCCAGCTAGAGAACACTGAAGCTTTCTTT
>medium-sized|TRBV19|TRBJ2-6|TRBD1
CASSKQGAGANVLTF
TGTGCCAGTAGTAAACAGGGGGCTGGGGCCAACGTCCTGACTTTC
>NA|TRBV14|TRBJ1-3|NA
CASSQDSGNTIYF
TGTGCCAGCAGCCAAGATTCAGGAAACACCATATATTTT
>once|TRBV18|TRBJ2-7|NA
CASSPPGVYEQYF
TGTGCCAGCTCACCACCAGGGGTCTACGAGCAGTACTTC
>NA|TRBV7-9|TRBJ2-5|NA
CASRSAPLSPETQYF
TGTGCCAGCAGATCCGCGCCCTTATCCCCAGAGACCCAGTACTTC
>NA|TRBV18|TRBJ1-3|NA
CASSSQTSISGNTIYF
TGTGCCAGCTCAAGCCAGACGTCAATCTCTGGAAACACCATATATTTT
>few|TRBV6-5|TRBJ2-2|TRBD1
CASNLQGANTGELFF
TGTGCCAGCAACTTACAGGGGGCGAACACCGGGGAGCTGTTTTTT